Reported below is one T cell receptor beta chain. Its cognate antigen is unknown. Profiled with immunoSEQ multiplex PCR; TCRdb holds only in-frame clones, not every one. The sample lists under 55,000 clones; over 85% were seen once. The germline V gene encodes CDR1 SGDLS and CDR2 YYNGEE. Trimming left V 4 bases short and J 0 bases short, with 11 bases between. This CDR3 is 14 amino acids long. The data were obtained in a study of OX40 agonist ivuxolimab in advanced cancers. Study-wide background: Patients with hepatocellular carcinoma, melanoma, renal cell or head and neck cancer made up the dose-escalation patients. A male proportion of around 86% was recorded, with mean age around 55 years and range roughly 23 to 85. The eligibility criteria allowed prior anti-PD-1, anti-PD-L1 or anti-CTLA-4 therapy, and 30% to 45% had some. Study observations and caveats: Expanded clones belonging to CD8+ T cells outnumbered, on average, those of CD4+.

This chain links TRBV9 with TRBJ2-7; the D is unclear. The sample in question was CD4+ or CD8+ T cells sorted from blood, obtained in a trial of the OX40 agonist ivuxolimab. This receptor was identified in an adult with an advanced solid tumor such as melanoma, head and neck, liver or kidney cancer. The CDR3 is CASSPEPLSYEQYF. CDR3 bases: TGTGCCAGCAGCCCAGAACCCCTCTCCTACGAGCAGTACTTC.